This T cell receptor (beta chain) was retrieved from a study of blood T cell repertoires in COVID-19. Source study methods: Scientists estimated how many nucleated cells there were by amplifying reference gene primers. Profiling relied on immunoSEQ multiplex PCR, and the TCRdb table lists in-frame clones only, not all of them. V and J calls and clone size come straight from that table; D and trimming were deduced from the DNA. The data show about 370,000 clones, with roughly 90% seen just once and 3% held by the top ten. The CDR3 runs 15 residues. The V gene's germline CDR1 is SGHAT and CDR2 FQNNGV. Trimming took off 7 bases at V and 5 bases at J, with 18 bases between the two ends.

V gene TRBV11-2 combines with J gene TRBJ2-1; perhaps TRBD1 as D (6 bases). The receptor's source is a woman aged 25 to 39 with COVID-19, enrolled during active disease. The material sequenced was peripheral blood. In DNA, the CDR3 is TGTGCCAGCAACCCCAGGGGATCTGGCCACAATGAGCAGTTCTTC. Amino acids: CASNPRGSGHNEQFF.